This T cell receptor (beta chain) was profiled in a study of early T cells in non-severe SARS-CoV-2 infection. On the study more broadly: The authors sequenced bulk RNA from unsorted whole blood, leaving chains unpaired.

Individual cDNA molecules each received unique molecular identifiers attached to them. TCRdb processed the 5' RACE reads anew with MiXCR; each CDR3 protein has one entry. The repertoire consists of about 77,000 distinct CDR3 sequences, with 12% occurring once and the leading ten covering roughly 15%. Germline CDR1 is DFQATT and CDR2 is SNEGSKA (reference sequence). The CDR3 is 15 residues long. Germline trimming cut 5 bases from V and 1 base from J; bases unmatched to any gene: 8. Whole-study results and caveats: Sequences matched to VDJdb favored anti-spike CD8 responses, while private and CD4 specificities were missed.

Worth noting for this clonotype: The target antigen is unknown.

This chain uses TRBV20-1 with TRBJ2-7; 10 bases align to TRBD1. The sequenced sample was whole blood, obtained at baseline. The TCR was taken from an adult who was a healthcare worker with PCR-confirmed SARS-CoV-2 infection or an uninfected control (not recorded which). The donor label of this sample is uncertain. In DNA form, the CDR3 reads TGCAGTGCTCATTCTCCGGGACAGGGGTCCTACGAGCAGTACTTC. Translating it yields CSAHSPGQGSYEQYF.